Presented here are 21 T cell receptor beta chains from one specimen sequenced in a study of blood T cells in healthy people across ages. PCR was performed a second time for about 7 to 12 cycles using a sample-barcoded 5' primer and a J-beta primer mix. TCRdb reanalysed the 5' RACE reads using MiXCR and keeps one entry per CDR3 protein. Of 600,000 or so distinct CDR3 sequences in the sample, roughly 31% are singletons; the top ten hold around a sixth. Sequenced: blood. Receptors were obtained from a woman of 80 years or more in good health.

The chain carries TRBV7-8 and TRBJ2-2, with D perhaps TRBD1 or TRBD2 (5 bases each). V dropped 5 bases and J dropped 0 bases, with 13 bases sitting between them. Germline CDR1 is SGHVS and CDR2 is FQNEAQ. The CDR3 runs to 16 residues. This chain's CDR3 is CASSPVRGANTGELFF. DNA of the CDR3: TGTGCCAGCAGCCCGGTGAGAGGGGCGAACACCGGGGAGCTGTTTTTT.

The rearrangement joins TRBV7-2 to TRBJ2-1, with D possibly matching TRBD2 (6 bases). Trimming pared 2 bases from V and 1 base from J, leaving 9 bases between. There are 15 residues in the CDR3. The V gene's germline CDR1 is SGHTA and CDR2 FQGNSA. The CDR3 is CASSLLGRSYNEQFF. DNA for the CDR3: TGTGCCAGCAGCTTATTGGGGAGGTCCTACAATGAGCAGTTCTTC.

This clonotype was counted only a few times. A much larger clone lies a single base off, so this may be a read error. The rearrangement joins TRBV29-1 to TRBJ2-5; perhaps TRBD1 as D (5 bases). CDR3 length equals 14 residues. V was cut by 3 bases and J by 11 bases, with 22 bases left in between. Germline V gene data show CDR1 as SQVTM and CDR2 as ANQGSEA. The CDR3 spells CSVDRQLAGNEQYF. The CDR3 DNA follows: TGCAGCGTTGATCGACAGTTGGCAGGTAATGAGCAGTACTTC.

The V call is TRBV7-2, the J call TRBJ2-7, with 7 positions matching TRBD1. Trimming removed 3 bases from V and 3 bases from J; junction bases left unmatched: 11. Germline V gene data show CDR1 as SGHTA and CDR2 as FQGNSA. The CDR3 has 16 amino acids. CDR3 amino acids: CASSLDRLKSSYEQYF. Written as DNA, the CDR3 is TGTGCCAGCAGCTTGGACAGGCTAAAATCCAGCTACGAGCAGTACTTC. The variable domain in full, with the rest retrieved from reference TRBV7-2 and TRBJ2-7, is GAGVSQSPSNKVTEKGKDVELRCDPISGHTALYWYRQSLGQGLEFLIYFQGNSAPDKSGLPSDRFSAERTGGSVSTLTIQRTQQEDSAVYLCASSLDRLKSSYEQYFGPGTRLTVT.

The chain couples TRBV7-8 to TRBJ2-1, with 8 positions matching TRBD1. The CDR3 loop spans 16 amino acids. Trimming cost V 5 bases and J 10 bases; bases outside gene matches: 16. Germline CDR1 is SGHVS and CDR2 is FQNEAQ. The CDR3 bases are TGTGCCAGCAGCCTTACCTCAGGGGGCGGCTCCTACGAGCAGTTCTTC. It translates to CASSLTSGGGSYEQFF.

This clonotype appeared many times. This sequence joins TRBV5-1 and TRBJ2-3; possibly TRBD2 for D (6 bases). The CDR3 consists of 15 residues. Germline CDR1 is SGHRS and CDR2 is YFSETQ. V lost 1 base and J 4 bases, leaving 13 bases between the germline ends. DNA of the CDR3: TGCGCCAGCAGCTTGCAGTCCCGCGGGGCAGATACGCAGTATTTT. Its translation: CASSLQSRGADTQYF.

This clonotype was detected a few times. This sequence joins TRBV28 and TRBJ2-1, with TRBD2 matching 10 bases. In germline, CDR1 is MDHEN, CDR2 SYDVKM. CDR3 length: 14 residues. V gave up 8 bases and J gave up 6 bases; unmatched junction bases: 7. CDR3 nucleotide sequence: TGTGCCAGCCAGCGACTAGCGGGTGTCAATGAGCAGTTCTTC. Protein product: CASQRLAGVNEQFF.

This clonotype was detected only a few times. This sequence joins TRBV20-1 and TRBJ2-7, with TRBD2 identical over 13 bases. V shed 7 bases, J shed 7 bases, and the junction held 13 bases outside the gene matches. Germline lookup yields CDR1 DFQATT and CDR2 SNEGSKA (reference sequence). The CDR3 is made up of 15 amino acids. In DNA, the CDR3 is TGCAGTGTTTTTCCCGGGACTAGCGGGGACGATGAGCAGTACTTC. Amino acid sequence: CSVFPGTSGDDEQYF.

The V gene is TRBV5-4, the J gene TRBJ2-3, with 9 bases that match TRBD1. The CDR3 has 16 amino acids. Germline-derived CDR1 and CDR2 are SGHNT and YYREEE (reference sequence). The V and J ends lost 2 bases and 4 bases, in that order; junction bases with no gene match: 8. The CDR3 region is CASSFGGQGVADTQYF. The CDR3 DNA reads TGTGCCAGCAGCTTCGGGGGACAGGGCGTCGCAGATACGCAGTATTTT.

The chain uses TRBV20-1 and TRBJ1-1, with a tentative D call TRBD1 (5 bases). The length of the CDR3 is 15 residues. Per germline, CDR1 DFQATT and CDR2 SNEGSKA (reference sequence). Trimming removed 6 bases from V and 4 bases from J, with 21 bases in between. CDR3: CSALGSPKGSTEAFF. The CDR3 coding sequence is TGCAGTGCCCTCGGGTCCCCAAAGGGGAGCACTGAAGCTTTCTTT.

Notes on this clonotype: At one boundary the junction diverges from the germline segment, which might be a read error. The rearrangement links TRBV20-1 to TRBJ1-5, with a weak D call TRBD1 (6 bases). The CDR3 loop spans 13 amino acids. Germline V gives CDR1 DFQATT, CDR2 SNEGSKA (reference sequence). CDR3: CSASSGANHPQHF. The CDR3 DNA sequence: TGCAGTGCTAGTTCAGGGGCTAATCACCCCCAGCATTTT.

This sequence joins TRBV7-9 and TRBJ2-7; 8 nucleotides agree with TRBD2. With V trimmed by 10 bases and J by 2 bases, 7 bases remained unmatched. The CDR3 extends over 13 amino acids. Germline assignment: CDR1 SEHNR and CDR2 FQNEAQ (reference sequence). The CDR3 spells CATLSGTPYEQYF. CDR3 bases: TGTGCCACACTTAGCGGGACCCCCTACGAGCAGTACTTC.

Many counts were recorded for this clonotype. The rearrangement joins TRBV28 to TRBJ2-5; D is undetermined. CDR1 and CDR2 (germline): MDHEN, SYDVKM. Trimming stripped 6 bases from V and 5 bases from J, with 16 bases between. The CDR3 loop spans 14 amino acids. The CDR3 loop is CASSPPNRVETQYF. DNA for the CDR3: TGTGCCAGCAGCCCCCCCAACCGGGTGGAGACCCAGTACTTC.

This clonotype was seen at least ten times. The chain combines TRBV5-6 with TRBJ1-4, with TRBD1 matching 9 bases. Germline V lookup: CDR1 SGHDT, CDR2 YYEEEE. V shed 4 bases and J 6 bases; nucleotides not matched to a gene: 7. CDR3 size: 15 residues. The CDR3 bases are TGTGCCAGCAGCCTAGGGACAGGGCGCTATGAAAAACTGTTTTTT. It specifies CASSLGTGRYEKLFF. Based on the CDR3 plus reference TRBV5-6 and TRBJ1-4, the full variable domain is DAGVTQSPTHLIKTRGQQVTLRCSPKSGHDTVSWYQQALGQGPQFIFQYYEEEERQRGNFPDRFSGHQFPNYSSELNVNALLLGDSALYLCASSLGTGRYEKLFFGSGTQLSVL.

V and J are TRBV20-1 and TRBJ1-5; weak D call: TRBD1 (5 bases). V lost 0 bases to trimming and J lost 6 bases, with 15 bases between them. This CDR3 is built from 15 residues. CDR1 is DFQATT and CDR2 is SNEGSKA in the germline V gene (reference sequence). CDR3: CSARDRLGAGQPQHF. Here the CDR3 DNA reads TGCAGTGCTAGAGATCGTTTAGGGGCAGGTCAGCCCCAGCATTTT.

The CDR3 DNA reads as TGTGCCACCAGCACTCGATGGTGGGACACTGAAGCTTTCTTT. It is translated as CATSTRWWDTEAFF. The V call is TRBV15, the J call TRBJ1-1; D remains unclear. CDR1 LNHNV and CDR2 YYDKDF come from the germline V gene (reference sequence). This CDR3 is 14 amino acids long. Trimming removed 4 bases from V and 3 bases from J, with 12 bases in between. Drawing the rest from reference TRBV15 and TRBJ1-1, the complete variable domain is DAMVIQNPRYQVTQFGKPVTLSCSQTLNHNVMYWYQQKSSQAPKLLFHYYDKDFNNEADTPDNFQSRRPNTSFCFLDIRSPGLGDTAMYLCATSTRWWDTEAFFGQGTRLTVV.

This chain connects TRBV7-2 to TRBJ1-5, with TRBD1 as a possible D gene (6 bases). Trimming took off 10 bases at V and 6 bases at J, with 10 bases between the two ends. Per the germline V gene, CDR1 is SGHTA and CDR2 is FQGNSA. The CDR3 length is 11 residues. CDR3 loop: CATPRGQPQHF. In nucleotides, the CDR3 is TGTGCCACCCCCAGGGGTCAGCCCCAGCATTTT. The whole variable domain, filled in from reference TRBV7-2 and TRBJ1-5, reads GAGVSQSPSNKVTEKGKDVELRCDPISGHTALYWYRQSLGQGLEFLIYFQGNSAPDKSGLPSDRFSAERTGGSVSTLTIQRTQQEDSAVYLCATPRGQPQHFGDGTRLSIL.

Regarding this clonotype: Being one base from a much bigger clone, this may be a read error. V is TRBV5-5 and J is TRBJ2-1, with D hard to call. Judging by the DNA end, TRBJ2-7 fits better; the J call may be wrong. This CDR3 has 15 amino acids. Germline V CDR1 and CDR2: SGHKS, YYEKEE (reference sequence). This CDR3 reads CASSSQRVTYNEQYF. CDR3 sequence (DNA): TGTGCCAGCAGTTCGCAGCGAGTTACCTACAATGAGCAGTACTTC.

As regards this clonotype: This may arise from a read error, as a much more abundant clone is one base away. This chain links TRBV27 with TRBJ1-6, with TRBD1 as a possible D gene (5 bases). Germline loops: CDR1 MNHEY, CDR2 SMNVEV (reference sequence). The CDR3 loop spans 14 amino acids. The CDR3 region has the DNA TGTGCCAGCAGTCCGGCAGGGTATAATTTACCCCTCCACTTT. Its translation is CASSPAGYNLPLHF.

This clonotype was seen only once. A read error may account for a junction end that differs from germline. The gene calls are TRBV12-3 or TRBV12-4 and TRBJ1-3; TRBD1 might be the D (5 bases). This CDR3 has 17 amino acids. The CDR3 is CASSWGGRSSSGNIIYF. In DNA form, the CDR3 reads TGTGCCAGCAGTTGGGGGGGACGATCAAGCTCTGGAAACATCATATATTTT.

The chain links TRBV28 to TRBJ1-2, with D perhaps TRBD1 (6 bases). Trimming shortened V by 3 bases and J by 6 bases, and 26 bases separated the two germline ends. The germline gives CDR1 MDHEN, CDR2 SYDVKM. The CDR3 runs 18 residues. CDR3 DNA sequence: TGTGCCAGCAGTTTCCCGACCACCGGGACACTACTCGACGATGGCTACACCTTC. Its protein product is CASSFPTTGTLLDDGYTF.